This entry lists 3 T cell receptor beta chains sequenced from one sample in a study of blood T cell repertoires in COVID-19. TCRdb keeps only in-frame clones here, not all; method: immunoSEQ multiplex PCR. The profile covers approximately 50,000 clones, with around 83% appearing a single time and about 5% taken by the ten largest. Specimen: peripheral blood. The source is a human donor in a cohort sampled during active COVID-19.

The gene calls are TRBV5-1 and TRBJ1-5; a weak D match, TRBD1 (5 bases). Trimming took 4 bases from V and 2 from J, leaving 13 bases between them. The CDR3 has 15 residues. Germline V gene sequence: CDR1 SGHRS, CDR2 YFSETQ. The CDR3 DNA sequence: TGCGCCAGCAGCCGGGGGGGAACGGGCAATCAGCCCCAGCATTTT. Its translation is CASSRGGTGNQPQHF.

The chain recombines TRBV30 with TRBJ2-2; 8 nucleotides match TRBD1. V lost 1 base, J lost 6 bases, and 4 bases stayed unmatched. Germline CDR1 and CDR2: GTSNPN and SVGIG (reference sequence). The CDR3 runs 14 residues. CDR3 in amino acids: CAWSATGAAGELFF. The CDR3 coding sequence is TGTGCCTGGAGTGCGACAGGGGCAGCCGGGGAGCTGTTTTTT.

The chain employs TRBV9 and TRBJ2-1; the match to TRBD2 covers 9 bases. There are 15 residues in the CDR3. Germline loops: CDR1 SGDLS, CDR2 YYNGEE. V shed 0 bases, J shed 8 bases, and the junction held 6 bases outside the gene matches. The CDR3 DNA sequence: TGTGCCAGCAGCGTAGCTGCGGGGGGGCCCTATGAGCAGTTCTTC. Translation gives CASSVAAGGPYEQFF.